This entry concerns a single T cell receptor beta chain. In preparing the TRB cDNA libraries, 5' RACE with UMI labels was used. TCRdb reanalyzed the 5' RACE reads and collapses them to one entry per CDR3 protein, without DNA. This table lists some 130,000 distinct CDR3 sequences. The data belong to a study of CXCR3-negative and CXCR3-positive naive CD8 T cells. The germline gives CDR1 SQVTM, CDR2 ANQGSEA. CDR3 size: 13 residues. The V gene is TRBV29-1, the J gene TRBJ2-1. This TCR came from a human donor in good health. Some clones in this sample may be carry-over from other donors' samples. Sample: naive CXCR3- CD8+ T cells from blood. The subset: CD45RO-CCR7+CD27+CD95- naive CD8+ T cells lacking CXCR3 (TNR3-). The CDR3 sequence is CSVELAGRNEQFF.